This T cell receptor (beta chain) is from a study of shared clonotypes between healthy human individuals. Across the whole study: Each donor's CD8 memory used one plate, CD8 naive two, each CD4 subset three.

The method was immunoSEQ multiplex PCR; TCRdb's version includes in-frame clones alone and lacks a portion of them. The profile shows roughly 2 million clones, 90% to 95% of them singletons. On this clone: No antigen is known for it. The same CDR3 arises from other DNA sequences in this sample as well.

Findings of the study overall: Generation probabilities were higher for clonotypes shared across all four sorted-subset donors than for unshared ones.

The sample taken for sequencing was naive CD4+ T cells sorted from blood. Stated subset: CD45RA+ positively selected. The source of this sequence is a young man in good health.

CDR3 sequence: CASSFDSGANVLTF. CDR3 coding DNA: TGCGCCAGCAGCTTTGATTCTGGGGCCAACGTCCTGACTTTC. V gene TRBV5-1 combines with J gene TRBJ2-6, with D hard to call. The CDR3 loop spans 14 amino acids. CDR1 is SGHRS, CDR2 YFSETQ, per germline. V was trimmed by 2 bases and J by 1 base, leaving 4 bases between them.